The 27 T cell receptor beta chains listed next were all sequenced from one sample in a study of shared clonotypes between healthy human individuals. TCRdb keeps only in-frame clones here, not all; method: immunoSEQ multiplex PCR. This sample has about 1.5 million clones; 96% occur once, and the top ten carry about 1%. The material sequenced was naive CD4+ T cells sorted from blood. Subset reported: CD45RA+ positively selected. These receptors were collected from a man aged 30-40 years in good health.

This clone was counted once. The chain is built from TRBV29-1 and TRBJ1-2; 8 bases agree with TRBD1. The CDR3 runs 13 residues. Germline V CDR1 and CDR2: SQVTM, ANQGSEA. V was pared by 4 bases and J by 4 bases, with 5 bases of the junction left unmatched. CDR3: CSVGGQAVYGYTF. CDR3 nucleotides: TGCAGCGTTGGGGGACAGGCGGTCTATGGCTACACCTTC.

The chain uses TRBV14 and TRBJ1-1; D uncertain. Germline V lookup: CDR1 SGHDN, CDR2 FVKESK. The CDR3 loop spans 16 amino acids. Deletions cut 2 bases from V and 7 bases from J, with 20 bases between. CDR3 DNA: TGTGCCAGCAGCCAAAAAACCACGCCTGAAGGCCTTGAAGCTTTCTTT. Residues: CASSQKTTPEGLEAFF. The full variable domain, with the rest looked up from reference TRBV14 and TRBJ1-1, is EAGVTQFPSHSVIEKGQTVTLRCDPISGHDNLYWYRRVMGKEIKFLLHFVKESKQDESGMPNNRFLAERTGGTYSTLKVQPAELEDSGVYFCASSQKTTPEGLEAFFGQGTRLTVV.

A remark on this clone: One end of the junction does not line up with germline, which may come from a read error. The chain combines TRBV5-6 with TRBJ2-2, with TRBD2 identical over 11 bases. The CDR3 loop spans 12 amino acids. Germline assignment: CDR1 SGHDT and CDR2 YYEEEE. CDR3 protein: CASSNSGRDLFF. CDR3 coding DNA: TGTGCCAGCAGCAATAGCGGGAGGGATCTGTTTTTT. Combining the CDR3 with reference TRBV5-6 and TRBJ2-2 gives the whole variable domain DAGVTQSPTHLIKTRGQQVTLRCSPKSGHDTVSWYQQALGQGPQFIFQYYEEEERQRGNFPDRFSGHQFPNYSSELNVNALLLGDSALYLCASSNSGRDLFFGEGSRLTVL.

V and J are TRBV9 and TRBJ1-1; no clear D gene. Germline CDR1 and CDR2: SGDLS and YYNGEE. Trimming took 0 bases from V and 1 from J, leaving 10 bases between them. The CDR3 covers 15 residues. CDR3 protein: CASSVEPIPNTEAFF. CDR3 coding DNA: TGTGCCAGCAGCGTAGAACCGATCCCGAACACTGAAGCTTTCTTT.

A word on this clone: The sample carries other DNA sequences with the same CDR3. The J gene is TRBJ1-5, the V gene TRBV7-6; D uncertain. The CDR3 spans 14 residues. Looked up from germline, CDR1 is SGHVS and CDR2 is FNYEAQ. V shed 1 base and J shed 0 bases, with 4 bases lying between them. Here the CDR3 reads CASSLGPSNQPQHF. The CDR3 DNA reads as TGTGCCAGCAGCTTAGGACCTAGCAATCAGCCCCAGCATTTT.

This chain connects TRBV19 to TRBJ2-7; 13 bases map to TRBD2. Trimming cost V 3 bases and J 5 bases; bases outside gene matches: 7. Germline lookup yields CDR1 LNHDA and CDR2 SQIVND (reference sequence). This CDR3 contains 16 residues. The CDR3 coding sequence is TGTGCCAGTAGTATCTTGGGACTAGCGGGATTGGACGAGCAGTACTTC. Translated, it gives CASSILGLAGLDEQYF. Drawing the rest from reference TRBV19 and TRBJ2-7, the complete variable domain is DGGITQSPKYLFRKEGQNVTLSCEQNLNHDAMYWYRQDPGQGLRLIYYSQIVNDFQKGDIAEGYSVSREKKESFPLTVTSAQKNPTAFYLCASSILGLAGLDEQYFGPGTRLTVT.

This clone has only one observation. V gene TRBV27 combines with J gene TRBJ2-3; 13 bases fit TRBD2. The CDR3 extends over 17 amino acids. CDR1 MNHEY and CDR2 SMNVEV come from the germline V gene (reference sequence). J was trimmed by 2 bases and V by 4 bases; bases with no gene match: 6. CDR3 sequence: CASSSRGLAGYTDTQYF. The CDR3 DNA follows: TGTGCCAGCAGTTCCAGGGGACTAGCGGGGTACACAGATACGCAGTATTTT.

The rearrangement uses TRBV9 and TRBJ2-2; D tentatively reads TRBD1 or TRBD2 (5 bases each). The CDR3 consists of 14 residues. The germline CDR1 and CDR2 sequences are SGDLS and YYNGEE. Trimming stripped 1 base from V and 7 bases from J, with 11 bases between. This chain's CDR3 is CASSVQGEGGELFF. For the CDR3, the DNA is TGTGCCAGCAGCGTACAGGGTGAGGGCGGGGAGCTGTTTTTT.

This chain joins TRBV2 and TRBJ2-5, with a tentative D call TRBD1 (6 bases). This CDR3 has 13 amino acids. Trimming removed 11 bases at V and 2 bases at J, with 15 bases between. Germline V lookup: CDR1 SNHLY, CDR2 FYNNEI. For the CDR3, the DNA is TGTGCCGGTCCAGACAGGACGCAAGAGACCCAGTACTTC. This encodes CAGPDRTQETQYF. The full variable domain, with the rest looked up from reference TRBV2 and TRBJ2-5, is EPEVTQTPSHQVTQMGQEVILRCVPISNHLYFYWYRQILGQKVEFLVSFYNNEISEKSEIFDDQFSVERPDGSNFTLKIRSTKLEDSAMYFCAGPDRTQETQYFGPGTRLLVL.

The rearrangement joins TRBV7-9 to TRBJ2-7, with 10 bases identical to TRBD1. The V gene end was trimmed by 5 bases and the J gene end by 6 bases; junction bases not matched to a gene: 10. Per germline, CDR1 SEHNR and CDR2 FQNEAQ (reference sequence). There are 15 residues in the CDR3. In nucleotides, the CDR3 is TGTGCCAGCAGCACCTCCGGGACAGGGGTTACCGAGCAGTACTTC. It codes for CASSTSGTGVTEQYF.

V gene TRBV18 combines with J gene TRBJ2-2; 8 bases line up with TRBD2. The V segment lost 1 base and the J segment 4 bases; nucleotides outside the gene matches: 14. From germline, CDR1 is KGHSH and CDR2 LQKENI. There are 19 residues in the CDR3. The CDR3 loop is CASSPRPGRREVSTGELFF. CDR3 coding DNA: TGTGCCAGCTCACCACGCCCTGGTCGGCGGGAGGTATCCACCGGGGAGCTGTTTTTT.

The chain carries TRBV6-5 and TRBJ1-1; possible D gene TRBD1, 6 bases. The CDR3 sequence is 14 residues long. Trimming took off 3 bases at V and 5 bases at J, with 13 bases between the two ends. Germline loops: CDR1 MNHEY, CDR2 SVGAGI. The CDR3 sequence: CASSYRGGLTEAFF. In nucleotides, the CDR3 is TGTGCCAGCAGTTATAGGGGGGGCTTGACTGAAGCTTTCTTT.

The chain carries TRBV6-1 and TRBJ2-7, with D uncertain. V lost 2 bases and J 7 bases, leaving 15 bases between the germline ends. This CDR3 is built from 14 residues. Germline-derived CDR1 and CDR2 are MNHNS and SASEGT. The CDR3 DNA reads TGTGCCAGCAGTGAAAGGGCGAGGTCTACGGAGCAGTACTTC. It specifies CASSERARSTEQYF.

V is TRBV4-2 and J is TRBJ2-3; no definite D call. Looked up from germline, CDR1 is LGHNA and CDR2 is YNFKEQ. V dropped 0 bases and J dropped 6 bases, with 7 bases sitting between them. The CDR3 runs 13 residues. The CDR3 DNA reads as TGTGCCAGCAGCCAAGATCGACCCGATACGCAGTATTTT. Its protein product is CASSQDRPDTQYF.

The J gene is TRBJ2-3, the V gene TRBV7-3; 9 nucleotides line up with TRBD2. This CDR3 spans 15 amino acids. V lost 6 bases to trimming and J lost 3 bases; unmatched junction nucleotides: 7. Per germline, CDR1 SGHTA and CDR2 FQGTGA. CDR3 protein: CASSPSGRITDTQYF. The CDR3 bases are TGTGCCAGCAGTCCCAGCGGGAGGATTACAGATACGCAGTATTTT.

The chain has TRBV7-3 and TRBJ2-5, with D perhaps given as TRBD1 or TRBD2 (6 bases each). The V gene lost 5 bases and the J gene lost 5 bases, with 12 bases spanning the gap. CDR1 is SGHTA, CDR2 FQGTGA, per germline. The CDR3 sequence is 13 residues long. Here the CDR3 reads CASSRGGMETQYF. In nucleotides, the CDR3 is TGTGCCAGCAGCCGAGGGGGGATGGAGACCCAGTACTTC.

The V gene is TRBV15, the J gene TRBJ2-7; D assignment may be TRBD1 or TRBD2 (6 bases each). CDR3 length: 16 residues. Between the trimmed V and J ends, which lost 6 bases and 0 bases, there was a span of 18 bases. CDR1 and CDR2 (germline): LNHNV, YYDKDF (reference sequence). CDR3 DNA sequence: TGTGCCACCAGTACACCGCGAGGGGGGTTCTCCTACGAGCAGTACTTC. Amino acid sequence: CATSTPRGGFSYEQYF.

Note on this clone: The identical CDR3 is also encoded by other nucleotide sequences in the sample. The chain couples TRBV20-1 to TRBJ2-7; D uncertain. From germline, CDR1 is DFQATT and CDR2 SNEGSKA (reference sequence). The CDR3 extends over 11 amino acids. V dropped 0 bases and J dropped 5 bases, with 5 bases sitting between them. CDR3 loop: CSARDRHEQYF. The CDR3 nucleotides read TGCAGTGCTAGAGATCGGCACGAGCAGTACTTC.

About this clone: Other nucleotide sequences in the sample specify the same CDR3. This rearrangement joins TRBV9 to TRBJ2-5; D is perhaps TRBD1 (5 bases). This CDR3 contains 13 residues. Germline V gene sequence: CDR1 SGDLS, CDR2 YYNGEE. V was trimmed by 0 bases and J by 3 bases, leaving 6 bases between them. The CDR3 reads CASSVGREETQYF. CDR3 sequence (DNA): TGTGCCAGCAGCGTAGGCAGGGAAGAGACCCAGTACTTC.

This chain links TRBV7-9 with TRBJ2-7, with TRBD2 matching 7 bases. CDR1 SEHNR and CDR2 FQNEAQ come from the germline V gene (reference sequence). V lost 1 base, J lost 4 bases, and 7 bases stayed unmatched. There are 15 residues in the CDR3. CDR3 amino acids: CASSLGEGVQYEQYF. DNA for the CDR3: TGTGCCAGCAGCTTAGGGGAGGGAGTTCAGTACGAGCAGTACTTC.

The CDR3 sequence: CASSPGHASRSHTF. DNA for the CDR3: TGTGCCAGCAGCCCGGGACACGCCTCGAGATCTCACACCTTC. The rearrangement joins TRBV11-2 to TRBJ1-2, with D maybe TRBD1 (6 bases). CDR1 and CDR2 (germline): SGHAT, FQNNGV. The CDR3 extends over 14 amino acids. Deletions cut 5 bases from V and 12 bases from J, with 22 bases between.

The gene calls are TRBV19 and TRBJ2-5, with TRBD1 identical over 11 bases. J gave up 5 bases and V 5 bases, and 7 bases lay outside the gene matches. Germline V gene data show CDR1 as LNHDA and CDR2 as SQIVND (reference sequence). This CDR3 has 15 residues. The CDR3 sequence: CASSGTGGRVETQYF. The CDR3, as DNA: TGTGCCAGTAGTGGGACAGGGGGTAGGGTGGAGACCCAGTACTTC.

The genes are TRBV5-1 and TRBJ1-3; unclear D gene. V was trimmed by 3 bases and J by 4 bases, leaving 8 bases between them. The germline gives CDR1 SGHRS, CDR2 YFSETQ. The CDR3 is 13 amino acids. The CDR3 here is CASSSSLGNTIYF. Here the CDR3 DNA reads TGCGCCAGCAGCTCATCCCTCGGAAACACCATATATTTT.

CDR3 DNA sequence: TGTGCCAGCCGAATCTCGGACAGGCATGAGCAGTTCTTC. Protein: CASRISDRHEQFF. The chain combines TRBV6-5 with TRBJ2-1; 7 bases agree with TRBD1. V was pared by 8 bases and J by 8 bases, with 9 bases of the junction left unmatched. The CDR3 totals 13 residues. Germline V CDR1 and CDR2: MNHEY, SVGAGI.

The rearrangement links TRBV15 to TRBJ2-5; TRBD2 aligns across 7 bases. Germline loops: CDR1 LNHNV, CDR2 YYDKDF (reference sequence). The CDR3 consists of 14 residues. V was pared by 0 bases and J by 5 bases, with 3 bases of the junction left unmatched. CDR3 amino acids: CATSRDPSGETQYF. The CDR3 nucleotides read TGTGCCACCAGCAGAGACCCTAGCGGTGAGACCCAGTACTTC.

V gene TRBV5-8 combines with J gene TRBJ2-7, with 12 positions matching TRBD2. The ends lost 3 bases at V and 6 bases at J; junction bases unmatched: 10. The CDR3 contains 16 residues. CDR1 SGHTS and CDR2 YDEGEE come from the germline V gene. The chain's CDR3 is CASSSGLAGFPSEQYF. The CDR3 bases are TGTGCCAGCAGCTCCGGACTAGCGGGATTCCCGAGCGAGCAGTACTTC.

The CDR3 bases are TGTGCCAGCAGTTACTCGAATTACAGATCGAACACTGAAGCTTTCTTT. Its protein is CASSYSNYRSNTEAFF. This chain joins TRBV6-6 and TRBJ1-1; D is unclear. The germline CDR1 and CDR2 sequences are MNHNY and SVGAGI (reference sequence). The CDR3 totals 16 residues. V was clipped by 0 bases and J by 1 base, with 12 bases between them.